Listed below are T cell receptor beta chains from one sample, sequenced in a study of blood T cell repertoires in COVID-19. Method: immunoSEQ multiplex PCR; TCRdb's copy keeps in-frame clones and lacks some. The repertoire has 75,000 to 90,000 clones, 80% of them found once; the top ten carry around 4.7%. The specimen sequenced was peripheral blood. The receptor source for this set is a woman aged 70-85 years with acute or convalescent COVID-19. Each CDR3 is given with its conserved first and last residue. Each record gives: D gene, V gene, clone size, J gene, CDR3 DNA, CDR3 protein. D genes are given only for firm matches. A clone size is listed for some rows: how often the clone was seen (once, few, many), or a class if it is expanded.

d_call: NA; v_call: TRBV19; clone_size: NA; j_call: TRBJ2-1; cdr3_nt: TGTGCCAGTACGGAGAGCTCCTACAATGAGCAGTTCTTC; cdr3_aa: CASTESSYNEQFF
d_call: TRBD1; v_call: TRBV6-5; clone_size: NA; j_call: TRBJ1-1; cdr3_nt: TGTGCCAGCAACCGACAGGGGCAAGCTTTCTTT; cdr3_aa: CASNRQGQAFF
d_call: TRBD1; v_call: TRBV6-5; clone_size: NA; j_call: TRBJ2-2; cdr3_nt: TGTGCCAGCAGTTACTCTGGCAGGGGGACCGGGGAGCTGTTTTTT; cdr3_aa: CASSYSGRGTGELFF
d_call: TRBD2; v_call: TRBV9; clone_size: NA; j_call: TRBJ2-4; cdr3_nt: TGTGCCAGCAGCCCCGAGGTGGCTAGCGGGGGTTCCAAAAACATTCAGTACTTC; cdr3_aa: CASSPEVASGGSKNIQYF
d_call: NA; v_call: TRBV5-6; clone_size: once; j_call: TRBJ2-3; cdr3_nt: TGTGCCAGCACCTTAGGGGGCACAGATACGCAGTATTTT; cdr3_aa: CASTLGGTDTQYF
d_call: NA; v_call: TRBV27; clone_size: NA; j_call: TRBJ1-6; cdr3_nt: TGTGCCAGCAGCCCTTGGCCGTATAATTCACCCCTCCACTTT; cdr3_aa: CASSPWPYNSPLHF
d_call: TRBD2; v_call: TRBV6-4; clone_size: NA; j_call: TRBJ2-5; cdr3_nt: TGTGCCAGCAGAGGACTAGCGGGGGGTTCAGGGGAGACCCAGTACTTC; cdr3_aa: CASRGLAGGSGETQYF
d_call: TRBD1; v_call: TRBV6-5; clone_size: NA; j_call: TRBJ1-2; cdr3_nt: TGTGCCAGCAGTTACGGGACAGGGAACTATGGCTACACCTTC; cdr3_aa: CASSYGTGNYGYTF
d_call: NA; v_call: TRBV12-5; clone_size: NA; j_call: TRBJ1-1; cdr3_nt: TGTGCTAGTGGTTTGTTTCTCAGGGCAGTGAACACTGAAGCTTTCTTT; cdr3_aa: CASGLFLRAVNTEAFF
d_call: NA; v_call: TRBV27; clone_size: NA; j_call: TRBJ1-2; cdr3_nt: TGTGCCAGCAGTTTATCAGGGGTGGACTATGGCTACACCTTC; cdr3_aa: CASSLSGVDYGYTF
d_call: TRBD1; v_call: TRBV4-1; clone_size: NA; j_call: TRBJ1-6; cdr3_nt: TGCGCCAGCAGCCCCGGGACAGAGACTTATAATTCACCCCTCCACTTT; cdr3_aa: CASSPGTETYNSPLHF
d_call: NA; v_call: TRBV12-3/TRBV12-4; clone_size: NA; j_call: TRBJ2-3; cdr3_nt: TGTGCCAGCAGCCGTTTAGCGAATACGCAGTATTTT; cdr3_aa: CASSRLANTQYF
d_call: TRBD1; v_call: TRBV5-1; clone_size: few; j_call: TRBJ2-7; cdr3_nt: TGCGCCAGCAGGGACGGGACAGGGAGACCCTACGAGCAGTACTTC; cdr3_aa: CASRDGTGRPYEQYF
d_call: TRBD2; v_call: TRBV4-2; clone_size: NA; j_call: TRBJ2-2; cdr3_nt: TGTGCCAGCAGCCACGCAAGGAGCGGGAGGAACACCGGGGAGCTGTTTTTT; cdr3_aa: CASSHARSGRNTGELFF
d_call: NA; v_call: TRBV7-3; clone_size: once; j_call: TRBJ2-3; cdr3_nt: TGTGCCAGCGGCGCGGGGAGCACAGATACGCAGTATTTT; cdr3_aa: CASGAGSTDTQYF
d_call: NA; v_call: TRBV30; clone_size: few; j_call: TRBJ1-6; cdr3_nt: TGTGCCTGGAGACAGGGTCGGCCACCCCTCCACTTT; cdr3_aa: CAWRQGRPPLHF
d_call: NA; v_call: TRBV7-3; clone_size: NA; j_call: TRBJ2-2; cdr3_nt: TGTGCCAGCAGCCCTTCCGGGACAGGGGAGCTGTTTTTT; cdr3_aa: CASSPSGTGELFF
d_call: NA; v_call: TRBV9; clone_size: NA; j_call: TRBJ1-2; cdr3_nt: TGTGCCAGCAGCCCCTTGGGGGGCTATGGCTACACCTTC; cdr3_aa: CASSPLGGYGYTF
d_call: NA; v_call: TRBV5-1; clone_size: NA; j_call: TRBJ1-2; cdr3_nt: TGCGCCAGCAGCTTGGGGCAGGTCAACAATCCCTATGGCTACACCTTC; cdr3_aa: CASSLGQVNNPYGYTF
d_call: NA; v_call: TRBV10-3; clone_size: few; j_call: TRBJ1-4; cdr3_nt: TGTGCCATCAGTGAGTCGATAGCCCGAACCTCTGAAAAACTGTTTTTT; cdr3_aa: CAISESIARTSEKLFF
d_call: TRBD2; v_call: TRBV4-3; clone_size: NA; j_call: TRBJ2-1; cdr3_nt: TGCGCCAGCAGCCAAGTCAGAGGGACTACCTACAATGAGCAGTTCTTC; cdr3_aa: CASSQVRGTTYNEQFF
d_call: NA; v_call: TRBV11-2; clone_size: NA; j_call: TRBJ2-2; cdr3_nt: TGTGCCAGCAGCTCCAGGGTCCCCCTTACCGGGGAGCTGTTTTTT; cdr3_aa: CASSSRVPLTGELFF
d_call: NA; v_call: TRBV2; clone_size: NA; j_call: TRBJ1-2; cdr3_nt: TGTGCCAGCAGTGAATATCGTTTGAACTATGGCTACACCTTC; cdr3_aa: CASSEYRLNYGYTF
d_call: TRBD1; v_call: TRBV5-4; clone_size: NA; j_call: TRBJ1-4; cdr3_nt: TGTGCCAGCAGCTTAGGACAGGATGCAACTAATGAAAAACTGTTTTTT; cdr3_aa: CASSLGQDATNEKLFF
d_call: TRBD1; v_call: TRBV19; clone_size: NA; j_call: TRBJ1-5; cdr3_nt: TGTGCCAGTAGCAAGGGGACAGGGGGCCGTGTTTCCAATCAGCCCCAGCATTTT; cdr3_aa: CASSKGTGGRVSNQPQHF
d_call: NA; v_call: TRBV5-5; clone_size: NA; j_call: TRBJ2-7; cdr3_nt: TGTGCCAGCAGCTTTGCGGGGCAGTACTACGAGCAGTACTTC; cdr3_aa: CASSFAGQYYEQYF
d_call: NA; v_call: TRBV6-1; clone_size: NA; j_call: TRBJ2-5; cdr3_nt: TGTGCCAGCAGTGAGGGGACCATCCAGGGGGAGACCCAGTACTTC; cdr3_aa: CASSEGTIQGETQYF
d_call: TRBD1; v_call: TRBV19; clone_size: NA; j_call: TRBJ1-4; cdr3_nt: TGTGCCAGCTCGAGGGGGCTTAATGAAAAACTGTTTTTT; cdr3_aa: CASSRGLNEKLFF
d_call: NA; v_call: TRBV5-1; clone_size: NA; j_call: TRBJ2-7; cdr3_nt: TGCGCCAGCAGCTCTAGGGGTAAGGACGAGCAGTACTTC; cdr3_aa: CASSSRGKDEQYF
d_call: NA; v_call: TRBV6-2/TRBV6-3; clone_size: NA; j_call: TRBJ1-2; cdr3_nt: TGTGCCAGCAGTTCCGGACAACCTGCCTTC; cdr3_aa: CASSSGQPAF
d_call: TRBD2; v_call: TRBV10-3; clone_size: NA; j_call: TRBJ2-1; cdr3_nt: TGTGCCATCAGTCCGCCCGGGCGGGGGGGCCGAGATGAGCAGTTCTTC; cdr3_aa: CAISPPGRGGRDEQFF
d_call: NA; v_call: TRBV7-2; clone_size: NA; j_call: TRBJ1-3; cdr3_nt: TGTGCCAGCAGCTTAGGCAGGGCCGGAAACACCATATATTTT; cdr3_aa: CASSLGRAGNTIYF
d_call: NA; v_call: TRBV24-1; clone_size: many; j_call: TRBJ2-3; cdr3_nt: TGTGCCACCAGTGACTGGTTGGCTAGCACAGATACGCAGTATTTT; cdr3_aa: CATSDWLASTDTQYF
d_call: NA; v_call: TRBV10-3; clone_size: NA; j_call: TRBJ2-1; cdr3_nt: TGTGCCATCAGTGACGGGGTCAATGAGCAGTTCTTC; cdr3_aa: CAISDGVNEQFF
d_call: NA; v_call: TRBV27; clone_size: NA; j_call: TRBJ1-2; cdr3_nt: TGTGCCAGCAGTTCGATTCAGGGAAACCACTATGGCTACACCTTC; cdr3_aa: CASSSIQGNHYGYTF
d_call: TRBD1; v_call: TRBV29-1; clone_size: NA; j_call: TRBJ1-2; cdr3_nt: TGCAGCGTGACAGGGACCAACTATGGCTACACCTTC; cdr3_aa: CSVTGTNYGYTF
d_call: TRBD1; v_call: TRBV5-1; clone_size: NA; j_call: TRBJ2-7; cdr3_nt: TGCGCCAGCAGACCGGCCCCCGGACAGGGGGGCTACGAGCAGTACTTC; cdr3_aa: CASRPAPGQGGYEQYF
d_call: TRBD1; v_call: TRBV7-9; clone_size: NA; j_call: TRBJ2-4; cdr3_nt: TGTGCCAGCAGCACCGAACAGGGGGCCAAAAACATTCAGTACTTC; cdr3_aa: CASSTEQGAKNIQYF
d_call: TRBD1; v_call: TRBV9; clone_size: NA; j_call: TRBJ1-1; cdr3_nt: TGTGCCAGCAGCACGGGGACAGGGGAAGCTTTCTTT; cdr3_aa: CASSTGTGEAFF
d_call: NA; v_call: TRBV24-1; clone_size: NA; j_call: TRBJ1-2; cdr3_nt: TGTGCCACCAGTCCAGGGAAGGGGTATGGCTACACCTTC; cdr3_aa: CATSPGKGYGYTF